This TCR beta chain originates from a study of blood T cell repertoires in COVID-19. For the study at large: There were acute and convalescent COVID-19 samples, and they came from the United States, Italy and Spain. T cells, B-cell-depleted T cells, or PBMCs provided the cDNA or gDNA that served as material.

Original processing methods: Reference gene primers were amplified, and this amplification served to estimate nucleated cell counts. Repertoires were generated with immunoSEQ multiplex PCR, while TCRdb's copy carries only in-frame clones and drops some. The V and J calls and the clone size are those of that table, but D and trimming were determined from the DNA. The repertoire holds 150,000 to 200,000 clones, with approximately 80% as singletons. The CDR3 runs to 14 residues. Germline V gene data show CDR1 as SGHRS and CDR2 as YFSETQ. The V and J ends lost 0 bases and 0 bases respectively, with 6 bases between them.

This chain joins TRBV5-1 and TRBJ1-1; D not certain. The receptor's source is a man aged 60 to 75 with acute or convalescent COVID-19. Sequences were obtained from peripheral blood. The DNA for the CDR3 is TGCGCCAGCAGCTTGGCAAACTTGAACACTGAAGCTTTCTTT. It encodes CASSLANLNTEAFF.